The next 4 T cell receptor beta chains were all read from a single sample in a study of shared clonotypes between healthy human individuals. Clones were read by immunoSEQ multiplex PCR, and TCRdb kept only the in-frame ones, dropping some. Of around 640,000 clones listed, 90% to 97% are singletons. Terminally differentiated effector memory CD45RA+ cells were excluded from the naive CD8 cells, which were CD45RO-negative and positively selected for CCR7. The sequenced sample was naive CD8+ T cells sorted from blood. These receptor sequences come from a woman aged 25 to 39 in good health.

This chain connects TRBV7-8 to TRBJ2-5, with D possibly TRBD2 on 6 matching bases. CDR1 is SGHVS and CDR2 is FQNEAQ in the germline V gene. V gave up 5 bases and J gave up 0 bases, with 10 bases separating them. This CDR3 spans 14 amino acids. The CDR3 protein is CASSAERDQETQYF. DNA of the CDR3: TGTGCCAGCAGCGCCGAGCGGGACCAAGAGACCCAGTACTTC.

A note on this clone: Other DNA sequences in this sample translate to the same CDR3. The chain carries TRBV7-9 and TRBJ2-7, with unresolved D. CDR1 is SEHNR, CDR2 FQNEAQ, per germline (reference sequence). The CDR3 length is 13 residues. V lost 2 bases and J lost 1, with 6 bases in between. CDR3 bases: TGTGCCAGCAGCTTACCTGGATCCTACGAGCAGTACTTC. Residues: CASSLPGSYEQYF.

The rearrangement links TRBV28 to TRBJ1-5; 9 bases are shared with TRBD1. V shed 4 bases and J 5 bases; nucleotides not matched to a gene: 21. The CDR3 is 20 amino acids. From germline, CDR1 is MDHEN and CDR2 SYDVKM. CDR3 nucleotides: TGTGCCAGCAGTTATATAGGAAACATGGGCCCGACAGGGGGGGATCAGCCCCAGCATTTT. Protein product: CASSYIGNMGPTGGDQPQHF.

This clone was observed once. Within the sample, other DNA sequences also encode this same CDR3. This sequence joins TRBV6-5 and TRBJ2-5, with TRBD2 matching over 14 bases. Germline loops: CDR1 MNHEY, CDR2 SVGAGI. The CDR3 covers 15 residues. Trimming took 5 bases from V and 5 from J; bases not matched to a gene: 4. CDR3 bases: TGTGCCAGCAGTCCTTGGACTAGCGGGGGGGAGACCCAGTACTTC. Protein: CASSPWTSGGETQYF.